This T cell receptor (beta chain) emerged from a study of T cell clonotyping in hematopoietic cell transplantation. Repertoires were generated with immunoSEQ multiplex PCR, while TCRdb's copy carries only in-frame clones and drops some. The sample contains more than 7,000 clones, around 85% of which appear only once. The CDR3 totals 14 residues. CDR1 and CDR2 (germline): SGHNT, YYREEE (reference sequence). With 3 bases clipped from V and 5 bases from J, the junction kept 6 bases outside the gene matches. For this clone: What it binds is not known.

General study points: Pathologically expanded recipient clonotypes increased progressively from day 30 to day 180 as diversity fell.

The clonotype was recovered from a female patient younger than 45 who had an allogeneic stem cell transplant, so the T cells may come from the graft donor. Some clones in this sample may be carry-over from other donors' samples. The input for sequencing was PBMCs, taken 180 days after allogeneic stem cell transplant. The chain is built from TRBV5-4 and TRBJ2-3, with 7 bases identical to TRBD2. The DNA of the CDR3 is TGTGCCAGCAGCTCCAGAGGGGAGGGAGATACGCAGTATTTT. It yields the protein CASSSRGEGDTQYF.